These T cell receptor beta chains were read from a single sample in a study of blood T cell repertoires in COVID-19. Sequenced by immunoSEQ multiplex PCR; TCRdb stores in-frame clones only, minus some. Here the sample spans some 210,000 clones, about 90% being singletons. The sample taken for sequencing was peripheral blood. These TCRs come from a man aged 25 to 40 with acute or convalescent COVID-19. Each CDR3 is given with its conserved first and last residue. Each record gives: J gene, D gene, V gene, clone size, CDR3 protein, CDR3 DNA. D genes are given only for firm matches. Rows give clone size only sometimes, using once, few, many, or a class for an expanded clone.

J gene: TRBJ1-1
D gene: TRBD1
V gene: TRBV28
clone size: few
CDR3 protein: CASRGQVFDTEAFF
CDR3 DNA: TGTGCCAGCAGAGGACAGGTTTTTGACACTGAAGCTTTCTTT

J gene: TRBJ2-2
D gene: TRBD2
V gene: TRBV10-2
clone size: NA
CDR3 protein: CASKPPLAGGGTGELFF
CDR3 DNA: TGCGCCAGCAAACCACCCCTAGCGGGGGGGGGTACCGGGGAGCTGTTTTTT

J gene: TRBJ2-7
D gene: NA
V gene: TRBV12-2
clone size: NA
CDR3 protein: CASRLVPSGSDEQYF
CDR3 DNA: TGTGCAAGTCGCTTAGTTCCCAGCGGGAGCGACGAGCAGTACTTC

J gene: TRBJ2-3
D gene: NA
V gene: TRBV12-3/TRBV12-4
clone size: NA
CDR3 protein: CASSLTYTQYF
CDR3 DNA: TGTGCCAGCAGTTTGACTTATACGCAGTATTTT

J gene: TRBJ1-5
D gene: TRBD1
V gene: TRBV6-6
clone size: NA
CDR3 protein: CASLGQGRISNQPQHF
CDR3 DNA: TGTGCCAGCCTTGGACAGGGACGAATTAGCAATCAGCCCCAGCATTTT

J gene: TRBJ2-2
D gene: NA
V gene: TRBV10-1
clone size: NA
CDR3 protein: CASRPGAYTGELFF
CDR3 DNA: TGCGCCAGCAGGCCAGGGGCCTACACCGGGGAGCTGTTTTTT

J gene: TRBJ2-5
D gene: NA
V gene: TRBV29-1
clone size: NA
CDR3 protein: CSVARGTQETQYF
CDR3 DNA: TGCAGCGTTGCAAGGGGAACCCAAGAGACCCAGTACTTC

J gene: TRBJ1-5
D gene: NA
V gene: TRBV29-1
clone size: NA
CDR3 protein: CSVRTESNQPQHF
CDR3 DNA: TGCAGCGTTCGTACAGAAAGCAATCAGCCCCAGCATTTT

J gene: TRBJ1-2
D gene: NA
V gene: TRBV5-1
clone size: NA
CDR3 protein: CASSLPGGYGYTF
CDR3 DNA: TGCGCCAGCAGCTTGCCCGGCGGCTATGGCTACACCTTC

J gene: TRBJ2-4
D gene: NA
V gene: TRBV15
clone size: NA
CDR3 protein: CATSRSPGSHGNIQYF
CDR3 DNA: TGTGCCACCAGCAGATCACCCGGGTCCCACGGAAACATTCAGTACTTC

J gene: TRBJ2-7
D gene: NA
V gene: TRBV6-4
clone size: NA
CDR3 protein: CASSDPRAYEQYF
CDR3 DNA: TGTGCCAGCAGTGACCCCCGGGCCTACGAGCAGTACTTC

J gene: TRBJ2-1
D gene: NA
V gene: TRBV28
clone size: NA
CDR3 protein: CASGLIYNEQFF
CDR3 DNA: TGTGCCAGCGGGCTTATTTACAATGAGCAGTTCTTC

J gene: TRBJ1-4
D gene: NA
V gene: TRBV18
clone size: NA
CDR3 protein: CASRSNEKLFF
CDR3 DNA: TGTGCCAGCCGGAGTAATGAAAAACTGTTTTTT